The rows below give T cell receptor beta chains drawn from one sample of a study of cytomegalovirus exposure and HLA in healthy donors. TCRdb keeps only in-frame clones here, not all; method: immunoSEQ multiplex PCR. The sample has just over 150,000 clones, around nine tenths seen once. The sequenced sample consisted of PBMCs. Receptors originate from a woman aged 18-29 years in good health and CMV-seronegative. Both conserved end residues are part of each CDR3. A D gene is named only where the DNA matches it firmly. A clone size is listed for some rows: how often the clone was seen (once, few, many), or a class if it is expanded.

V: TRBV10-3; size: once; J: TRBJ2-7; D: TRBD1; CDR3: CASKVTGEGYEQYF; DNA: TGTGCCAGCAAAGTGACAGGGGAAGGCTACGAGCAGTACTTC
V: TRBV7-3; size: .; J: TRBJ1-1; D: .; CDR3: CASSRNTGNTEAFF; DNA: TGTGCCAGCAGCCGGAATACGGGGAACACTGAAGCTTTCTTT
V: TRBV6-5; size: .; J: TRBJ2-7; D: .; CDR3: CASSPTSGREQYF; DNA: TGTGCCAGCAGTCCCACATCGGGTCGCGAGCAGTACTTC
V: TRBV28; size: .; J: TRBJ1-1; D: .; CDR3: CASTWPQNTEAFF; DNA: TGTGCCAGCACCTGGCCCCAAAACACTGAAGCTTTCTTT
V: TRBV6-5; size: .; J: TRBJ2-3; D: .; CDR3: CASSYSNSDTQYF; DNA: TGTGCCAGCAGTTACTCGAACTCCGATACGCAGTATTTT
V: TRBV5-1; size: once; J: TRBJ2-7; D: .; CDR3: CASSAGPEQYF; DNA: TGCGCCAGCAGCGCGGGGCCCGAGCAGTACTTC
V: TRBV27; size: .; J: TRBJ2-5; D: .; CDR3: CASSLSGTPQETQYF; DNA: TGTGCCAGCAGTCTTTCCGGGACACCCCAAGAGACCCAGTACTTC
V: TRBV5-4; size: .; J: TRBJ2-1; D: TRBD2; CDR3: CASSLGLAVAEGEQFF; DNA: TGTGCCAGCAGCTTGGGACTAGCGGTGGCCGAGGGTGAGCAGTTCTTC
V: TRBV7-8; size: .; J: TRBJ2-1; D: .; CDR3: CASSLARGSSYNEQFF; DNA: TGTGCCAGCAGCTTAGCCCGTGGGAGTTCATACAATGAGCAGTTCTTC
V: TRBV6-1; size: .; J: TRBJ2-7; D: .; CDR3: CASRERQVYSYEQYF; DNA: TGTGCCAGCAGGGAAAGACAGGTTTACTCCTACGAGCAGTACTTC
V: TRBV5-4; size: .; J: TRBJ2-7; D: TRBD1; CDR3: CASSSGTGGYEQYF; DNA: TGTGCCAGCAGCTCGGGTACAGGGGGCTACGAGCAGTACTTC